This is a list of T cell receptor beta chains from one sample in a study of cytotoxic CD8 clonotypes in ibrutinib-treated CLL. Method: immunoSEQ multiplex PCR; TCRdb's copy keeps in-frame clones and lacks some. The repertoire includes 150,000 to 200,000 clones, over 75% of them detected once, and around 3.1% sits in the top ten. The input for sequencing was PBMCs, taken at disease progression, from a patient treated with ibrutinib. Every receptor here comes from a human donor with chronic lymphocytic leukemia. The CDR3 runs from the conserved cysteine through the conserved F or W.

v_gene: TRBV28
CDR3aa: CASSLLTGSQETQYF

v_gene: TRBV20-1
CDR3aa: CSASGNYGYTF

v_gene: TRBV30
CDR3aa: CAWRRSTGGNSIYF

v_gene: TRBV19
CDR3aa: CASSQDRNQPQHF

v_gene: TRBV15
CDR3aa: CATRMNTEAFF

v_gene: TRBV5-1
CDR3aa: CASSFSYNEQFF

v_gene: TRBV19
CDR3aa: CASRRQGETQYF

v_gene: TRBV5-4
CDR3aa: CASSHSGLPTSSYNEQFF

v_gene: TRBV6-1
CDR3aa: CASSEVWGDEQFF

v_gene: TRBV28
CDR3aa: CASSLRQPQHF

v_gene: TRBV11-2
CDR3aa: CASSLVPGLAGVSYNEQFF

v_gene: TRBV10-1
CDR3aa: CASSPGLAGDKNIQYF

v_gene: TRBV19
CDR3aa: CASSLGGNNQPQHF

v_gene: TRBV18
CDR3aa: CASSPEIGPFNTEAFF

v_gene: TRBV25-1
CDR3aa: CASSVGSRGWETQYF

v_gene: TRBV29-1
CDR3aa: CSAWDPKFDEQFF

v_gene: TRBV14
CDR3aa: CASSQWQGANGKLFF

v_gene: TRBV7-2
CDR3aa: CASSLQGSGQGYEQYF

v_gene: TRBV19
CDR3aa: CASSSPGGSNQPQHF

v_gene: TRBV19
CDR3aa: CASSVTTTGLAGAETQYF

v_gene: TRBV6-6
CDR3aa: CASSYVGGPPYEQYF

v_gene: TRBV29-1
CDR3aa: CSVVTDTQYF

v_gene: TRBV7-9
CDR3aa: CASSLVRGGLSGNTIYF

v_gene: TRBV2
CDR3aa: CASSQEVASLETQYF

v_gene: TRBV6-5
CDR3aa: CASSRLTNNEQFF

v_gene: TRBV6-6
CDR3aa: CASSPYRDRSFQPQHF

v_gene: TRBV7-2
CDR3aa: CASSPDSRADTQYF

v_gene: TRBV5-1
CDR3aa: CASSSFQGSVEAFF

v_gene: TRBV27
CDR3aa: CASSLMLGLQETQYF

v_gene: TRBV19
CDR3aa: CASSLHRDRLNTGELFF

v_gene: TRBV18
CDR3aa: CASSPDGQGLAEKLFF

v_gene: TRBV5-4
CDR3aa: CASSLTGTGNTIYF

v_gene: TRBV12-5
CDR3aa: CASDTRTSGSSIIRTDTQYF

v_gene: TRBV18
CDR3aa: CASSAGTANTEAFF

v_gene: TRBV6-4
CDR3aa: CASSNLEGGFWNEQFF

v_gene: TRBV6-5
CDR3aa: CASSYTGGPNTGELFF

v_gene: TRBV7-2
CDR3aa: CASSPTGVRYGYTF

v_gene: TRBV29-1
CDR3aa: CSVERGAKNIQYF

v_gene: TRBV7-2
CDR3aa: CASSSLVGFSGNTIYF

v_gene: TRBV7-9
CDR3aa: CASSPAGLGGYTF

v_gene: TRBV28
CDR3aa: CASSPRGQVRYEQYF

v_gene: TRBV5-1
CDR3aa: CASSLAFSGTGNEQFF

v_gene: TRBV9
CDR3aa: CASSVVGTWGDTIYF

v_gene: TRBV6-6
CDR3aa: CASRDPQGRGNQPQHF

v_gene: TRBV9
CDR3aa: CASSVGWTGQETQYF

v_gene: TRBV29-1
CDR3aa: CSAVTGAVNEQFF

v_gene: TRBV19
CDR3aa: CASSPRFARDEKLFF

v_gene: TRBV5-6
CDR3aa: CASSLGGRDYGYTF